The sequence of this T cell receptor (beta chain) was determined in a study of cytomegalovirus exposure and HLA in healthy donors. General study results and limits: Available immune exposure information covered CMV serostatus only. Later, TCR association rates were found to vary by HLA locus, highest for DRB1 and lowest for HLA-C.

Primers: 60 Vbeta forward and 13 Jbeta reverse. Study processing details: A later analysis counted approximately 88 million unique TCR beta chains, 9.5 million to 13 million shared. Assay: immunoSEQ multiplex PCR; the TCRdb copy retains only in-frame clones and omits some. V, J and clone size are those of that table, while D and trimming were read from the DNA. This table has over 80,000 clones, 76% appearing once. Comment on this clone: What it binds is not known.

From germline, CDR1 is GTSNPN and CDR2 SVGIG (reference sequence). Trimming left V 2 bases short and J 2 bases short, with 10 bases between. The length of the CDR3 is 13 residues. The chain recombines TRBV30 with TRBJ2-7; possibly TRBD2 for D (6 bases). Sequencing was performed on PBMCs. The TCR comes from a man in his forties in good health and CMV-seronegative. The CDR3 here is CAWSLPGAYEQYF. The DNA for the CDR3 is TGTGCCTGGAGTCTACCGGGAGCCTACGAGCAGTACTTC. Based on the CDR3 plus reference TRBV30 and TRBJ2-7, the full variable domain is SQTIHQWPATLVQPVGSPLSLECTVEGTSNPNLYWYRQAAGRGLQLLFYSVGIGQISSEVPQNLSASRPQDRQFILSSKKLLLSDSGFYLCAWSLPGAYEQYFGPGTRLTVT.